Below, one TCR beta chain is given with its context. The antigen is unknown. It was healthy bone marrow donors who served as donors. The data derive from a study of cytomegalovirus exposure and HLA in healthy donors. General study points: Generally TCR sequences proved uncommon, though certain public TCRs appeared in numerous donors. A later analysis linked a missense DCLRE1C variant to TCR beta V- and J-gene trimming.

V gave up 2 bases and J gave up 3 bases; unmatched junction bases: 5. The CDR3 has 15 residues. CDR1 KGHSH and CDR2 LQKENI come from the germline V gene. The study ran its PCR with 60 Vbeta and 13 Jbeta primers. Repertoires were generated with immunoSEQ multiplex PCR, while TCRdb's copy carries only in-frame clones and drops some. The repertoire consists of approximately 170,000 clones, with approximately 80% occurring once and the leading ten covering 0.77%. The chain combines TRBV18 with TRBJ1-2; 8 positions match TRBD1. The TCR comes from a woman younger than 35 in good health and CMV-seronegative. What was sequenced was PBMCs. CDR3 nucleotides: TGTGCCAGCTCACCAGGACAGGGTTGGTACTATGGCTACACCTTC. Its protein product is CASSPGQGWYYGYTF.